The clone carrying this T cell receptor (beta chain) was detected only a few times. What it binds is not known. The data were obtained in a study of cytomegalovirus exposure and HLA in healthy donors. Study outcomes and limitations: As a later analysis showed, several of the most significant clusters appeared to be linked to common viral pathogens.

Germline V gene data show CDR1 as SNHLY and CDR2 as FYNNEI. V lost 10 bases and J lost 0, with 12 bases in between. CDR3 length: 14 residues. Vbeta (60) and Jbeta (13) primers were used in the PCR. The protocol was immunoSEQ multiplex PCR, while the TCRdb copy is restricted to in-frame clones and leaves out a portion. This sample yields roughly 150,000 clones, of which roughly 84% are seen a single time; more than 1% belongs to the top ten. The receptor comes from a boy between 2 and 10 years old in good health and CMV-seronegative. The chain recombines TRBV2 with TRBJ1-4; D perhaps matches TRBD1 (5 bases). The sequencing sample was made of PBMCs. CDR3 sequence reads: CAIPDSPTNEKLFF. In nucleotides, the CDR3 is TGTGCCATCCCTGACAGTCCAACTAATGAAAAACTGTTTTTT.